These T cell receptor beta chains were read from a single sample in a study of immune reconstitution after stem cell transplant in scleroderma. A single record per CDR3 protein comes from TCRdb applying MiXCR to the RT-PCR reads. The sample includes 5,000 or so distinct CDR3 sequences, around 8.5% of them seen just once. Sampling was carried out before or after autologous hematopoietic stem cell transplantation (not recorded which). The receptors were sampled from a male donor with systemic sclerosis. Both conserved end residues are trimmed from each CDR3. Each record gives: V gene, J gene, CDR3 protein.

v_call: TRBV6-5
j_call: TRBJ2-1
cdr3_aa: ASSLTGISYNEQF

v_call: TRBV11-2
j_call: TRBJ2-5
cdr3_aa: ASSLAGTQY

v_call: TRBV29-1
j_call: TRBJ2-3
cdr3_aa: SVEAGNTDTQY

v_call: TRBV7-2
j_call: TRBJ2-3
cdr3_aa: ASSSPSTDTQY

v_call: TRBV20-1
j_call: TRBJ2-1
cdr3_aa: SAPEGTSSYNEQF

v_call: TRBV5-1
j_call: TRBJ2-2
cdr3_aa: ASSLDSGGLNTGELF

v_call: TRBV29-1
j_call: TRBJ2-2
cdr3_aa: SVEGPEGAVTGELF

v_call: TRBV29-1
j_call: TRBJ2-2
cdr3_aa: SVEEGPLPTGELF

v_call: TRBV12-3/TRBV12-4
j_call: TRBJ2-5
cdr3_aa: ASSLGRQYQETQY

v_call: TRBV2
j_call: TRBJ1-1
cdr3_aa: ASSEAPGHTEAF

v_call: TRBV3-1
j_call: TRBJ2-2
cdr3_aa: ASSQDTATRELF

v_call: TRBV20-1
j_call: TRBJ2-3
cdr3_aa: SASWRGFTSTDTQY

v_call: TRBV5-5
j_call: TRBJ1-2
cdr3_aa: ASSLGDSAAYGYT

v_call: TRBV12-3/TRBV12-4
j_call: TRBJ1-2
cdr3_aa: ASSFLRTDGHT

v_call: TRBV7-8
j_call: TRBJ1-1
cdr3_aa: ASSLDPQGKNTEAF

v_call: TRBV5-1
j_call: TRBJ1-2
cdr3_aa: ASSSEMDPTGYT

v_call: TRBV6-1
j_call: TRBJ2-7
cdr3_aa: ASSSGQGVNEQY

v_call: TRBV27
j_call: TRBJ1-2
cdr3_aa: ASSLSPTGSVDYGYT

v_call: TRBV5-1
j_call: TRBJ2-1
cdr3_aa: ASSSPRDLNNEQF

v_call: TRBV7-9
j_call: TRBJ1-4
cdr3_aa: ASSDRVEKLF

v_call: TRBV12-3/TRBV12-4
j_call: TRBJ1-5
cdr3_aa: ASSLPPSQPQH

v_call: TRBV28
j_call: TRBJ2-7
cdr3_aa: ASSLSPGNSYEQY

v_call: TRBV6-2/TRBV6-3
j_call: TRBJ1-5
cdr3_aa: ASSNRAPRQPQH

v_call: TRBV29-1
j_call: TRBJ2-3
cdr3_aa: SVEDLLGDQDGTDTQY

v_call: TRBV7-2
j_call: TRBJ2-7
cdr3_aa: ASSSGGQGFGEQY